This TCR beta chain was sequenced during a study of cytomegalovirus exposure and HLA in healthy donors. About the study: The 90 to 150 validation repertoires were produced on the same platform as the 670 or so repertoires of the first cohort. This was reported in a later analysis.

Whole-study results and caveats: Altogether, some 170 TCR beta chains were recorded as cytomegalovirus-associated. The majority of TCR sequences were rare, yet some public TCRs appeared in many donors.

Libraries were prepared by immunoSEQ multiplex PCR; TCRdb keeps only in-frame clonotypes and omits some of them. The table includes approximately 120,000 clones, 90% to 96% detected once. With respect to this clone: Its cognate antigen is unknown.

Separate from the approximately 700-subject first cohort was the approximately 120-subject validation cohort, to which the donors belonged. This CDR3 is built from 17 residues. With 4 bases removed from V and 8 bases from J, the gap between germline ends came to 24 bases. CDR1 and CDR2 (germline): SGHTA, FQGTGA. The material sequenced was PBMCs. This clonotype was obtained from a man aged 18 to 30 in good health and CMV-seronegative. The rearrangement uses TRBV7-3 and TRBJ2-1; weak D call: TRBD1 (5 bases). In DNA form, the CDR3 reads TGTGCCAGCAGCTCCGCTCAAACCCAGGGTTCAAAGGATGAGCAGTTCTTC. Amino acid sequence: CASSSAQTQGSKDEQFF.